The T cell receptor beta chain under discussion was sequenced for a study of T cell repertoires in cytomegalovirus infection. Study overall: Evidence of both CMV infection and a matching HLA type came from public TCR beta signatures. Findings and limits, study-wide: Of the TCR beta families, the public ones yielded a cumulative frequency that identified carriers of CMV plus the relevant HLA. CMV-specific TCR beta clonotypes restricted by HLA-C dominated the ex vivo response.

This clonotype came up many times. Its antigen is currently unknown. One entry per CDR3 protein, called by TCRdb with MiXCR from the reads. Of over 100,000 distinct CDR3 sequences listed, roughly a tenth are singletons. The CDR3 runs to 14 residues. V shed 5 bases, J shed 1 base, and the junction held 3 bases outside the gene matches. The germline V gene encodes CDR1 SEHNR and CDR2 FQNEAQ (reference sequence). V usage is TRBV7-9 and J usage is TRBJ2-5; the match to TRBD2 covers 8 bases. The clonotype was recovered from a human donor in good health (CMV status not recorded). Some clones in this sample may be carry-over from other donors' samples. The source material was PBMCs, sequenced either directly or after in vitro stimulation (not recorded which). CDR3 in amino acids: CASSDSGSQETQYF. DNA of the CDR3: TGTGCCAGCAGCGACAGCGGGAGCCAAGAGACCCAGTACTTC.